The TCR beta chain under discussion was sequenced for a study of post-analysis software for immune sequencing data (dated by TCRdb to the mid-2010s). Some background on the complete study: Disease courses on record covered relapsing-remitting, secondary progressive and progressive-relapsing multiple sclerosis, though some patients had no subtype annotation. Patient repertoires were compared against 11 previously published healthy control repertoires from donors aged roughly 6 to 27 years. A subset of samples was prepared in parallel using single-end sample barcoding, then pooled and co-amplified after Illumina adapter ligation. What the authors observed across the whole study: Four or five TRBV segments, including TRBV5-6, TRBV5-1 and TRBV20-1, were significantly more frequent in patients than controls. Strong co-clustering of samples prepared in the same batch was shown by direct clustering with F measure, prompting a batch-effect correction. The multiple sclerosis patient group was slightly younger than the control group. Compared with controls, multiple sclerosis patients had significantly lower normalized Chao1 diversity, a finding suggesting substantial peripheral T-cell clonal expansion.

To demonstrate the VDJtools post-analysis software, the study profiled TCR beta repertoires from the peripheral blood of approximately twelve young patients with multiple sclerosis. The multiple sclerosis patients were children and adolescents ranging in age from 6 to 15 years. The library was produced with PCR. Sequencing was carried out with an Illumina HiSeq 2500. To reduce PCR and sequencing biases, unique molecular identifiers were built into the TCR beta cDNA libraries. Approximately 500,000 cDNA molecules were obtained per 1 to 10 million input T cells, so each molecule approximated one T cell. The patient libraries were prepared and sequenced with the same protocol used for the earlier healthy control dataset. Samples belonging to the same batch were prepared together, multiplexed and sequenced on a shared HiSeq lane. The study's own analysis went as follows. MIGEC handled the raw barcoded reads, throwing out single-read molecular identifier groups before consensus assembly and CDR3 extraction. Clonotype tables were post-analysed with VDJtools, and diversity was normalized by down-sampling all datasets to the smallest sample size. In repertoire overlap clustering, CDR3 amino acid sequences, but not nucleotide sequences, were matched to correct batch-related cross-sample contamination. TCRdb handled the public reads itself, with Q25 trimming in fastp and clone calling in MiXCR, and kept productive beta chains. Rows with one shared CDR3 protein collapse into an entry with the most common genes and DNA. V and J calls and clone size were set by TCRdb, not the authors. Across this sample there are more than 500,000 distinct CDR3 sequences, with under 40% seen only once. Clones ranked in the top ten supply 4.5% to 7.5% of the sample.

V ends up 6 bases short and J 3 bases short, with an unmatched junction base count of 14. The CDR1 and CDR2 encoded by the germline V gene (reference sequence) are DFQATT and SNEGSKA. Inclusive of the bounding cysteine and phenylalanine, the CDR3 is 16 residues long. Only the CDR3 DNA is retained, 48 bases long and in frame from the first base. This clonotype was found a few times. Its cognate antigen has yet to be identified. No base quality information exists; no much larger clone differs at one position. The sequencing input was blood. Here the chain combines TRBV20-1 and TRBJ2-1; 7 junctional bases match TRBD1. The sequence derives from a girl younger than 18 with multiple sclerosis. The CDR3: CSASDRAGGYYNEQFF. The base sequence is TGCAGTGCGTCGGATCGGGCAGGGGGTTACTACAATGAGCAGTTCTTC.